Below are 10 T cell receptor beta chains sequenced from a single sample in a study of graft-versus-host responses after intestinal transplantation. Data came from immunoSEQ multiplex PCR; TCRdb stores just in-frame clones and leaves some out. The repertoire holds just under 20,000 clones, around 72% seen once, with less than 10% in the top ten. Intraepithelial lymphocytes and lamina propria lymphocytes were released through processing of graft tissue. The material was ileum tissue, obtained approximately 3 weeks after intestinal transplant. Source of these receptors: a human patient who received an intestinal transplant, so some T cells may come from the graft donor.

Judged by abundance, this clone is medium-sized. V is TRBV19 and J is TRBJ2-7; 10 bases are a match to TRBD1. This CDR3 is 14 amino acids long. V dropped 3 bases and J dropped 7; count of bases not matched to a gene: 6. Germline values: CDR1 LNHDA, CDR2 SQIVND (reference sequence). This CDR3 reads CASSIGTGVGEQYF. In nucleotides, the CDR3 is TGTGCCAGTAGTATCGGGACAGGGGTTGGGGAGCAGTACTTC. Looking up the rest from reference TRBV19 and TRBJ2-7 gives the full variable domain: DGGITQSPKYLFRKEGQNVTLSCEQNLNHDAMYWYRQDPGQGLRLIYYSQIVNDFQKGDIAEGYSVSREKKESFPLTVTSAQKNPTAFYLCASSIGTGVGEQYFGPGTRLTVT.

The chain has TRBV4-1 and TRBJ2-1; 7 bases are shared with TRBD2. Germline V CDR1 and CDR2: MGHRA, YSYEKL. Trimming took 1 base from V and 2 from J; bases not matched to a gene: 8. The CDR3 runs to 17 residues. CDR3 amino acids: CASSQAVFGRTYNEQFF. The CDR3 DNA sequence: TGCGCCAGCAGCCAAGCCGTGTTCGGGAGGACCTACAATGAGCAGTTCTTC.

This sequence joins TRBV7-9 and TRBJ2-3; D is ambiguous. The CDR3 is made up of 15 amino acids. The V end lost 1 base, the J end lost 5 bases, and 13 bases lay between the germline ends. Germline CDR1 SEHNR, CDR2 FQNEAQ (reference sequence). This CDR3 reads CASSLVLARGDTQYF. The CDR3 DNA follows: TGTGCCAGCAGCTTAGTCTTGGCGCGAGGAGATACGCAGTATTTT.

This clone was found once. The chain carries TRBV15 and TRBJ2-1, with D unresolved. V shed 1 base and J shed 2 bases, with 3 bases lying between them. The germline CDR1 and CDR2 sequences are LNHNV and YYDKDF (reference sequence). The CDR3 has 13 amino acids. For the CDR3, the DNA is TGTGCCACCAGCAGAGCAGCCTACAATGAGCAGTTCTTC. It specifies CATSRAAYNEQFF.

This clone is medium-sized. The rearrangement joins TRBV7-8 to TRBJ2-7; 7 positions match TRBD1. The CDR3 has 16 residues. The trim removed 1 base at V and 0 bases at J, leaving 6 bases unmatched. Germline loops: CDR1 SGHVS, CDR2 FQNEAQ. Here the CDR3 DNA reads TGTGCCAGCAGCTTAGAAGGGACAGCTTTCTCCTACGAGCAGTACTTC. This codes for CASSLEGTAFSYEQYF.

The chain uses TRBV21-1 and TRBJ1-4; TRBD1 was called by the table and not checked on the DNA. TRBV21-1 is classified as a pseudogene. The CDR3 has 17 amino acids. In nucleotides, the CDR3 is TGTGCCAGCCGCAGACAGGACATTAGTCAGAGGAATGAAAAACTGTTTTTT. Amino acid sequence: CASRRQDISQRNEKLFF.

The rearrangement uses TRBV5-1 and TRBJ2-7, with TRBD2 matching over 10 bases. With 4 bases clipped from V and 4 bases from J, the junction kept 11 bases outside the gene matches. The CDR3 consists of 16 residues. Per the germline V gene, CDR1 is SGHRS and CDR2 is YFSETQ. In nucleotides, the CDR3 is TGCGCCAGCAGCACTTTTACTAGCGGGGTTCGGTACGAGCAGTACTTC. Translated, it gives CASSTFTSGVRYEQYF.

The V gene is TRBV4-1, the J gene TRBJ1-1, with 7 bases matching TRBD1. V gave up 4 bases and J gave up 3 bases; unmatched junction bases: 5. Germline lookup yields CDR1 MGHRA and CDR2 YSYEKL. The CDR3 sequence is 14 residues long. Written as DNA, the CDR3 is TGCGCCAGCAGCCCGGGACAGACCTACACTGAAGCTTTCTTT. It yields the protein CASSPGQTYTEAFF.

This clone has just a few counts. The CDR3 region is CASSYILEEKLFF. The CDR3 nucleotides are TGTGCCAGCAGTTACATTTTGGAGGAAAAACTGTTTTTT. The V gene is TRBV6-8, the J gene TRBJ1-4; D not certain. Trimming shortened V by 2 bases and J by 8 bases, and 9 bases separated the two germline ends. The CDR3 spans 13 residues. Germline V gene data show CDR1 as MNHGY and CDR2 as SAAAGT.

The chain links TRBV28 to TRBJ2-3, with D maybe TRBD2 (5 bases). The germline gives CDR1 MDHEN, CDR2 SYDVKM. V was shortened by 3 bases and J by 1 base, with 14 bases between the two germline ends. The CDR3 is 16 amino acids. The CDR3 here is CASSFVEAARTDTQYF. The CDR3 region has the DNA TGTGCCAGCAGTTTTGTGGAGGCAGCCCGCACAGATACGCAGTATTTT.